This paragraph covers one T cell receptor (beta chain) sequence. These data are taken from a study of blood T cell repertoires in COVID-19. At the level of the study: Acute and convalescent COVID-19 specimens originated in the United States, Italy and Spain. T cells, B-cell-depleted T cells, or PBMCs supplied cDNA or gDNA.

There are 12 residues in the CDR3. V lost 6 bases and J 4 bases, leaving 9 bases between the germline ends. Germline V gene sequence: CDR1 MNHNY, CDR2 SVGAGI (reference sequence). How the authors handled the data: Nucleated cell counts were estimated from reference gene primer amplification. The method was immunoSEQ multiplex PCR; TCRdb's version includes in-frame clones alone and lacks a portion of them. The V and J calls and clone size are taken from that table; D and trimming were inferred from the DNA. The sample records about 59,000 clones, around 70% being singletons. The chain combines TRBV6-6 with TRBJ2-5, with D possibly being TRBD2 (6 bases). Material for sequencing was peripheral blood. The TCR comes from a woman between 65 and 79 years old with acute or convalescent COVID-19. The CDR3 loop is CASRSGRETQYF. The CDR3 DNA reads as TGTGCCAGCAGGTCCGGGAGAGAGACCCAGTACTTC.